This T cell receptor beta chain emerged from a study of CD8 T cells in cerebrospinal fluid in Alzheimer's disease. Across the study: CSF T cell clonal expansion was assessed by plate-based nested PCR and droplet-based sequencing. Study-wide points: Expanded clones of at least 3% were commoner in Alzheimer's patients than healthy subjects.

One entry per CDR3 protein, without DNA, is what TCRdb gives after re-calling the 10x single-cell sequencing reads. Recorded for this sample: about 1,000 distinct CDR3 sequences. CDR1 is SGHTA, CDR2 FQGNSA, per germline. This CDR3 is built from 13 residues. By frequency, this clonotype registers medium-sized (0.01 to 0.1%). Antigen unknown. All participants were free of acute infectious disease and in good physical condition. V and J are TRBV7-2 and TRBJ2-1; TCRdb lists TRBD1, though no DNA is available to test this call. This TCR derives from a human donor in good health. Sequences were obtained from cerebrospinal fluid. CDR3: CASSLARQNEQFF.